The next 9 T cell receptor beta chains were all read from a single sample in a study of OX40 agonist ivuxolimab in advanced cancers. The protocol was immunoSEQ multiplex PCR, while the TCRdb copy is restricted to in-frame clones and leaves out a portion. The sample lists 65,000 or so clones, roughly 88% seen once, with roughly 5% in the top ten. Sequenced here: CD4+ or CD8+ T cells sorted from blood, sampled in a trial of the OX40 agonist ivuxolimab. Receptors originate from an adult with an advanced solid tumor such as melanoma, head and neck, liver or kidney cancer.

The chain employs TRBV7-2 and TRBJ2-5, with 9 bases lining up with TRBD2. This CDR3 region has 16 residues. The germline V gene has CDR1 SGHTA and CDR2 FQGNSA. J gave up 4 bases and V 4 bases, and 10 bases lay outside the gene matches. CDR3 bases: TGTGCCAGCAGCTCCAGCGGGGGGCCCGCGGGAGAGACCCAGTACTTC. Translation gives CASSSSGGPAGETQYF.

As DNA, the CDR3 is TGTGCCAGCAGCGTAGCCTTGCCGGGACTAGCGGGGACTGAGCAGTTCTTC. Its translation: CASSVALPGLAGTEQFF. The chain carries TRBV9 and TRBJ2-1, with 13 bases identical to TRBD2. V shed 0 bases and J 9 bases; nucleotides not matched to a gene: 9. Germline V gene lookup returns CDR1 SGDLS and CDR2 YYNGEE. This CDR3 comprises 17 residues.

The gene calls are TRBV5-1 and TRBJ2-3, with D possibly matching TRBD1 (6 bases). The germline gives CDR1 SGHRS, CDR2 YFSETQ. Trimming pared 4 bases from V and 2 bases from J, leaving 14 bases between. The CDR3 spans 15 residues. The CDR3 reads CASSRSGDPTDTQYF. The CDR3 DNA sequence: TGCGCCAGCAGCCGGTCAGGGGACCCCACAGATACGCAGTATTTT.

This chain links TRBV7-2 with TRBJ1-2, with D possibly being TRBD1 (6 bases). V was pared by 3 bases and J by 6 bases, with 11 bases between. The CDR3 consists of 13 residues. Germline CDR1 reads SGHTA; CDR2 reads FQGNSA. For the CDR3, the DNA is TGTGCCAGCAGCTTGGGGGGCAGGGATGGCTACACCTTC. Its translation: CASSLGGRDGYTF.

This clone was seen once. The CDR3 region is CASSPREGTTNEKLFF. In DNA form, the CDR3 reads TGTGCCAGCTCACCACGGGAGGGAACAACTAATGAAAAACTGTTTTTT. The V call is TRBV18, the J call TRBJ1-4; no clear D gene. V dropped 1 base and J dropped 0 bases, with 9 bases sitting between them. The CDR3 length is 16 residues. Per the germline V gene, CDR1 is KGHSH and CDR2 is LQKENI.

This chain links TRBV11-2 with TRBJ2-2; D gene uncertain. CDR1 SGHAT and CDR2 FQNNGV come from the germline V gene. V lost 4 bases and J 4 bases, leaving 16 bases between the germline ends. The CDR3 loop spans 16 amino acids. The CDR3 nucleotides are TGTGCCAGCAGCTCTGGGTTATACCTCACCACCGGGGAGCTGTTTTTT. This translates into CASSSGLYLTTGELFF.

This clone has just one count. This chain links TRBV28 with TRBJ1-5, with unresolved D. The CDR3 loop spans 14 amino acids. V was shortened by 6 bases and J by 1 base, with 10 bases between the two germline ends. The V gene's germline CDR1 is MDHEN and CDR2 SYDVKM. The CDR3 DNA is TGTGCCAGCAGAACAGAATTGAGCAATCAGCCCCAGCATTTT. Its translation: CASRTELSNQPQHF. Together with reference TRBV28 and TRBJ1-5, the CDR3 gives the full variable domain: DVKVTQSSRYLVKRTGEKVFLECVQDMDHENMFWYRQDPGLGLRLIYFSYDVKMKEKGDIPEGYSVSREKKERFSLILESASTNQTSMYLCASRTELSNQPQHFGDGTRLSIL.

This chain joins TRBV19 and TRBJ1-5; D not certain. This CDR3 is 12 amino acids long. The germline gives CDR1 LNHDA, CDR2 SQIVND (reference sequence). V lost 4 bases and J 6 bases, leaving 7 bases between the germline ends. CDR3 in amino acids: CASSTWSQPQHF. DNA for the CDR3: TGTGCCAGTAGTACCTGGAGTCAGCCCCAGCATTTT.

This clone has more than one count but fewer than ten. The chain employs TRBV6-1 and TRBJ1-1, with D possibly being TRBD1 (6 bases). The CDR3 sequence is 13 residues long. Germline CDR1 and CDR2: MNHNS and SASEGT. Trimming shortened V by 6 bases and J by 3 bases, and 11 bases separated the two germline ends. The CDR3 DNA is TGTGCCAGCAGGGGACAAGGAGACACTGAAGCTTTCTTT. Residues: CASRGQGDTEAFF.